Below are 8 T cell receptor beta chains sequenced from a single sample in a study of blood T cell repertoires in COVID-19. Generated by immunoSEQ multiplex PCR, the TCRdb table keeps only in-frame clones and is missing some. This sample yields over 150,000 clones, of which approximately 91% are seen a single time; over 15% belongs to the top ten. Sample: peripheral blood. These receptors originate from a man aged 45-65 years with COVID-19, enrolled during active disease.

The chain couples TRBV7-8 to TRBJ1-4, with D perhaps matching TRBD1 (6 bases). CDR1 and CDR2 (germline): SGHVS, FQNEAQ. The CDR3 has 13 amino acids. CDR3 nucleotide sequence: TGTGCTAGCGGGGGGGCGACGGATGAAAAACTGTTTTTT. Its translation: CASGGATDEKLFF.

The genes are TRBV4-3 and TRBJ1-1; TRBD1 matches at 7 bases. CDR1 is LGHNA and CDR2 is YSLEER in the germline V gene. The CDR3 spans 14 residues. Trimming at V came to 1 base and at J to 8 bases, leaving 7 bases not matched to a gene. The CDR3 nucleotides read TGCGCCAGCAGCCAAGTAAGCGGCAGGGGGGAAGCTTTCTTT. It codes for CASSQVSGRGEAFF.

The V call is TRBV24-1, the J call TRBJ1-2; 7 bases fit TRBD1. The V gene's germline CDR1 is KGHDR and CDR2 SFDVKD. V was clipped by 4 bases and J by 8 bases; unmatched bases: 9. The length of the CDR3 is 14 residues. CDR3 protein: CATSDRTGTEGYTF. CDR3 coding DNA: TGTGCCACCAGTGACCGGACAGGCACGGAGGGCTACACCTTC.

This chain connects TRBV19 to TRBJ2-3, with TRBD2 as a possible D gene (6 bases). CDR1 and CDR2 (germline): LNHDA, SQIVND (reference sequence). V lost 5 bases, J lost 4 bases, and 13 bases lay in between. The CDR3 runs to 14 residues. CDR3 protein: CASSPWRVSDTQYF. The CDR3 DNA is TGTGCCAGTAGTCCTTGGAGGGTTTCAGATACGCAGTATTTT.

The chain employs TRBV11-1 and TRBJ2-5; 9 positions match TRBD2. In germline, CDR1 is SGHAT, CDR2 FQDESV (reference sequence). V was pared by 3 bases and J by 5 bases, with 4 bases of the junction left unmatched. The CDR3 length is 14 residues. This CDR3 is CASSFGTSTETQYF. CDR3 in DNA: TGTGCCAGCAGCTTCGGGACTAGCACTGAGACCCAGTACTTC. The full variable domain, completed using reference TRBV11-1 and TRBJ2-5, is EAEVAQSPRYKITEKSQAVAFWCDPISGHATLYWYRQILGQGPELLVQFQDESVVDDSQLPKDRFSAERLKGVDSTLKIQPAELGDSAMYLCASSFGTSTETQYFGPGTRLLVL.

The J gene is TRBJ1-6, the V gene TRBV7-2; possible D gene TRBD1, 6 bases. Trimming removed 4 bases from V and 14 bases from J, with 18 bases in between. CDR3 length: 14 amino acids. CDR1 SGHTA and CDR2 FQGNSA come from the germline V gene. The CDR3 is CASSSTQGFVALHF. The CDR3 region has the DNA TGTGCCAGCAGCTCCACGCAGGGGTTTGTGGCCCTCCACTTT. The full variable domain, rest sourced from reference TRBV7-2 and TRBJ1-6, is GAGVSQSPSNKVTEKGKDVELRCDPISGHTALYWYRQSLGQGLEFLIYFQGNSAPDKSGLPSDRFSAERTGGSVSTLTIQRTQQEDSAVYLCASSSTQGFVALHFGNGTRLTVT.

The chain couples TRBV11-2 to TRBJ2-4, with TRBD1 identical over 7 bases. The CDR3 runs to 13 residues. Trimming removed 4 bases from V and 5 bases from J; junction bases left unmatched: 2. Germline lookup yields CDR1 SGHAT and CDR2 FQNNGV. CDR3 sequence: CASSWDSENIQYF. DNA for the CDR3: TGTGCCAGCAGCTGGGACAGCGAAAACATTCAGTACTTC.

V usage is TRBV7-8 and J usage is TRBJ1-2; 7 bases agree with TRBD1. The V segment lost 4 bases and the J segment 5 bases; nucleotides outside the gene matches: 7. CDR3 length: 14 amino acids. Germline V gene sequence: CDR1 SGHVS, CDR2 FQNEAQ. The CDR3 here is CASSSQQGLYGYTF. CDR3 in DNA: TGTGCCAGCAGCTCACAACAGGGGCTGTATGGCTACACCTTC.